This T cell receptor (beta chain) originates from a study of cytomegalovirus exposure and HLA in healthy donors. The PCR contained 60 Vbeta and 13 Jbeta primers. TCRdb's copy holds only in-frame clones and misses some; the assay was immunoSEQ multiplex PCR. The sample shows some 190,000 clones, about 77% of them seen only once. This clone was observed a few times. CDR1 is MRHNA and CDR2 is SNTAGT in the germline V gene. This CDR3 comprises 15 residues. V lost 6 bases and J 1 base, leaving 15 bases between the germline ends. The rearrangement links TRBV6-4 to TRBJ2-5, with D hard to call. The clonotype comes from a woman aged 25 to 39 in good health and CMV-seropositive. Sequenced material: PBMCs. This CDR3 is CASSPARSGQETQYF. The CDR3 DNA reads as TGTGCCAGCAGCCCTGCGCGATCGGGCCAAGAGACCCAGTACTTC.